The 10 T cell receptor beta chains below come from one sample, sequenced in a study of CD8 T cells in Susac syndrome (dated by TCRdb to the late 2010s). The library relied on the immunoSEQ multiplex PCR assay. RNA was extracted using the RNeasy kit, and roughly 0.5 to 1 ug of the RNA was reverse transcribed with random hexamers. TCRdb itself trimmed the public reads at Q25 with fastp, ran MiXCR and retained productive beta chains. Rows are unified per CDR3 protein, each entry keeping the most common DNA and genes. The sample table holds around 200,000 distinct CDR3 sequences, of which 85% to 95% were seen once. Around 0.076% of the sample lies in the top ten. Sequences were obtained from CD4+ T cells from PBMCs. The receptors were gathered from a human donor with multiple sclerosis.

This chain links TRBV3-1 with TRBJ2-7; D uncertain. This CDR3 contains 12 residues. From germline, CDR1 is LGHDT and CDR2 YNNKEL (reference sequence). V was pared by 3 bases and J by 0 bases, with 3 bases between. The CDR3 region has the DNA TGTGCCAGCAGCCAGGTCTCCTACGAGCAGTACTTC. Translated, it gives CASSQVSYEQYF.

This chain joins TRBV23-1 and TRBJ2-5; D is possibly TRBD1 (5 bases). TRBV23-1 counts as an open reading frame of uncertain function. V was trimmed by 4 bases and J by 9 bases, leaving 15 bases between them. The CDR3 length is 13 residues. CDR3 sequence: CASSPCQGEAQYF. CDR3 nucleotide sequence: TGCGCCAGCAGTCCCTGCCAGGGTGAGGCCCAGTACTTC.

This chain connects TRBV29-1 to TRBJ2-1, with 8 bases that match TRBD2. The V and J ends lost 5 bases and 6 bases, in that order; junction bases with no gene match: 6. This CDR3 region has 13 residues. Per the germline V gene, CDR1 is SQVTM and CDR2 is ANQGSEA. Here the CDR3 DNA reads TGCAGCGTTCGCCGGGGGGGCTCCAATGAGCAGTTCTTC. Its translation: CSVRRGGSNEQFF.

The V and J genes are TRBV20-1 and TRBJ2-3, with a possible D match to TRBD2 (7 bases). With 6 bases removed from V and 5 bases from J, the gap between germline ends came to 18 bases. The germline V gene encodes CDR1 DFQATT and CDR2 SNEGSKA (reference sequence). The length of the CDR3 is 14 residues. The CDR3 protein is CSALHAGAGDTQYF. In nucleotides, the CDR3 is TGCAGTGCCTTGCATGCGGGGGCCGGAGATACGCAGTATTTT.

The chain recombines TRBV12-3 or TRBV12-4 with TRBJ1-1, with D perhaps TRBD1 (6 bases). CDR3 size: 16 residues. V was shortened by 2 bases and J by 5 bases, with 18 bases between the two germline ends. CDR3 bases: TGTGCCAGCAGTTTAAGCGACCGGGGCCAGGGGACTGAAGCTTTCTTT. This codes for CASSLSDRGQGTEAFF.

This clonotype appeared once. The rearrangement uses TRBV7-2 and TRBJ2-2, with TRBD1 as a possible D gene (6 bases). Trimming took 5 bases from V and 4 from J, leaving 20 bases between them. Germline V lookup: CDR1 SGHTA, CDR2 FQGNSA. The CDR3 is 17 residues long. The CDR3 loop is CASSGTTYRAVTGELFF. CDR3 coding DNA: TGTGCCAGCAGCGGAACGACCTACAGGGCGGTCACCGGGGAGCTGTTTTTT.

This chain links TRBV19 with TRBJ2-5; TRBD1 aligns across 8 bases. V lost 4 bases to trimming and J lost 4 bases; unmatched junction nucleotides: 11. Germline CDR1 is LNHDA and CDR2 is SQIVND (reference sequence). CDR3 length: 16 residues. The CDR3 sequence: CASSTDGQGLGETQYF. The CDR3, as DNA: TGTGCCAGTAGTACGGACGGACAGGGCCTCGGAGAGACCCAGTACTTC. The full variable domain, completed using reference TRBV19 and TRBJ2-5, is DGGITQSPKYLFRKEGQNVTLSCEQNLNHDAMYWYRQDPGQGLRLIYYSQIVNDFQKGDIAEGYSVSREKKESFPLTVTSAQKNPTAFYLCASSTDGQGLGETQYFGPGTRLLVL.

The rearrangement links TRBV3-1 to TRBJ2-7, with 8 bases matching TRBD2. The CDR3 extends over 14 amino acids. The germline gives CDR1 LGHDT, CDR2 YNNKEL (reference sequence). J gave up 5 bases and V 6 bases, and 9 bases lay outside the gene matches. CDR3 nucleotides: TGTGCCAGCAGAGAGGGAAGAGCGGGGGACGAGCAGTACTTC. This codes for CASREGRAGDEQYF.

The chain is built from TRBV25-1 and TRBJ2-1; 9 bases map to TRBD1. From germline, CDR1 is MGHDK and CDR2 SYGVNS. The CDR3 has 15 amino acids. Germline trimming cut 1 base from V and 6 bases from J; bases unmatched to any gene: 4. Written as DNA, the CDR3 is TGTGCCAGCAGTGAATTCCCGGACAGGGGCAATGAGCAGTTCTTC. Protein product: CASSEFPDRGNEQFF.

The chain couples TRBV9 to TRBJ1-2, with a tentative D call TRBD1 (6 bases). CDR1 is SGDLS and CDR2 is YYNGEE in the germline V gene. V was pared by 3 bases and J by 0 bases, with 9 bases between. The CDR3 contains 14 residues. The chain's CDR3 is CASSGRQANYGYTF. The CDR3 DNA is TGTGCCAGCAGCGGTAGACAGGCTAACTATGGCTACACCTTC.